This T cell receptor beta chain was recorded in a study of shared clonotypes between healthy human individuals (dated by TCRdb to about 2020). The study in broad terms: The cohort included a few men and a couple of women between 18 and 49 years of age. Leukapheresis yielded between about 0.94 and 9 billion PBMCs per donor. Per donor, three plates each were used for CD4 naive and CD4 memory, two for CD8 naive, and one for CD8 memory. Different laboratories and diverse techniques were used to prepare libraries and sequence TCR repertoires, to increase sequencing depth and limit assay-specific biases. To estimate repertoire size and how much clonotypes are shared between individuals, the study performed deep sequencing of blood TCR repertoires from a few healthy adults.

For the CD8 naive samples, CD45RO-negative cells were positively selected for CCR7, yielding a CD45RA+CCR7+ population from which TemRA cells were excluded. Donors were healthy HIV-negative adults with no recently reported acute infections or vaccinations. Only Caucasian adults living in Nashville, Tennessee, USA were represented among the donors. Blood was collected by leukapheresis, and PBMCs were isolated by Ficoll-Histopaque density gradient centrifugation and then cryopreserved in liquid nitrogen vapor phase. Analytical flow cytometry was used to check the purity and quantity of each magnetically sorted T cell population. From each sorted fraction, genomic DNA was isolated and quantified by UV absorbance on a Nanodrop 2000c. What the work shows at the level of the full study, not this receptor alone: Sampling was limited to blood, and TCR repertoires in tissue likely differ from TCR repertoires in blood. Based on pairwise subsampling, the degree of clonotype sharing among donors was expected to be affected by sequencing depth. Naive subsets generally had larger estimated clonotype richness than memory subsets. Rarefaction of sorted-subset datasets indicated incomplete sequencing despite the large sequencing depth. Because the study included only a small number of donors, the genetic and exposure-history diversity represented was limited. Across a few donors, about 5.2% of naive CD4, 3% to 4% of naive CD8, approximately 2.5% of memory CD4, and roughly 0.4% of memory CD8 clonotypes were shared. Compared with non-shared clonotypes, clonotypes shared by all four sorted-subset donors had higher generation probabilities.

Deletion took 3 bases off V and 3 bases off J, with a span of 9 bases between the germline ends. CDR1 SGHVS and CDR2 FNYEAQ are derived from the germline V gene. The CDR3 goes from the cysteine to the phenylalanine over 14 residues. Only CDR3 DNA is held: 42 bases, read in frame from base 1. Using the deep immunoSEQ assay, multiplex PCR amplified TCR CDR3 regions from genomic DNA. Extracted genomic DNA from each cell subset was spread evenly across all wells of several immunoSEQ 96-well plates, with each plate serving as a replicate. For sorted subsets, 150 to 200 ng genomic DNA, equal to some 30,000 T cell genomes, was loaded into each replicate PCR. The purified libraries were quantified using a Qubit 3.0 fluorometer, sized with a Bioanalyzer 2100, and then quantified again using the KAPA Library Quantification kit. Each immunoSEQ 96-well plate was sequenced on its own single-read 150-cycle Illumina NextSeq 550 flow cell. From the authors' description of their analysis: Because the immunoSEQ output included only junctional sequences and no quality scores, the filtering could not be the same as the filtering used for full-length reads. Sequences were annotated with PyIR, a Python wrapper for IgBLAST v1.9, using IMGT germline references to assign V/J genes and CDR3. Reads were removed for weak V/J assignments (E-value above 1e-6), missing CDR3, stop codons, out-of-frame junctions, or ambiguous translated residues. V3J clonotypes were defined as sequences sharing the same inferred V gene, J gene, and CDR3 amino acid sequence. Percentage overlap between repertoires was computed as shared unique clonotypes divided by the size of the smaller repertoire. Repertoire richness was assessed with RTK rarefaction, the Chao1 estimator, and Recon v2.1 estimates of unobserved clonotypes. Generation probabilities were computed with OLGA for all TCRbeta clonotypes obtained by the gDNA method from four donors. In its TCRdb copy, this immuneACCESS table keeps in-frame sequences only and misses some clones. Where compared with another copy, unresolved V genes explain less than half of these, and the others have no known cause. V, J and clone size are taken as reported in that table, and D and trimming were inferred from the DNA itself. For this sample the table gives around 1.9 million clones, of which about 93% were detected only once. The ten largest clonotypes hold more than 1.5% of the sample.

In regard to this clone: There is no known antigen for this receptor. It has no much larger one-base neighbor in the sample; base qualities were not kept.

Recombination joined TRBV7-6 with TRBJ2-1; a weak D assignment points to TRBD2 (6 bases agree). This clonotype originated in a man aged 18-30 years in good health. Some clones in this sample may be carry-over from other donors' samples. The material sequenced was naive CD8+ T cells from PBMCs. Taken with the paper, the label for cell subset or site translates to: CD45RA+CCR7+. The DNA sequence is TGTGCCAGCAGCTTGGGGGGAAACTACAATGAGCAGTTCTTC. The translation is CASSLGGNYNEQFF.